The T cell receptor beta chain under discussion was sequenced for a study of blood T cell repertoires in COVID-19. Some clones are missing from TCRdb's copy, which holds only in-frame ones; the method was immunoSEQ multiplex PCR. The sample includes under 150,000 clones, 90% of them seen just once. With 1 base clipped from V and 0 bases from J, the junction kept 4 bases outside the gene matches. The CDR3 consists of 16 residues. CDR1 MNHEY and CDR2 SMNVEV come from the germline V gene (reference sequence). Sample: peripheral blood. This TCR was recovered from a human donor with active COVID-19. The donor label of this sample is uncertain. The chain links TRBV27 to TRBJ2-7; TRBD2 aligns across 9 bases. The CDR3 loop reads CASSLLASGASYEQYF. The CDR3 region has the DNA TGTGCCAGCAGTTTATTGGCTAGCGGGGCCTCCTACGAGCAGTACTTC.